This TCR beta chain was obtained from a study of T cell changes during pregnancy in multiple sclerosis (dated by TCRdb to between 2019 and 2020). A note on the overall study: Changes in the T cell repertoire over the course of pregnancy were examined in this study in women with multiple sclerosis.

Library preparation was by the immunoSEQ multiplex PCR assay. The table was pulled from immuneACCESS by TCRdb, which kept in-frame rearrangements only. Such tables lose some clones; where checked, under half of the loss comes from unresolved V genes, and the rest has no known cause. Counted in this sample were some 60,000 clones; 93% of them appeared once. The ten top clones hold about 0.33% of the sample. As concerns this clone: Its antigen is not yet known. Base-call qualities are not available, and no considerably larger clone is one nucleotide away.

The TCR sequence derives from a female donor with multiple sclerosis, enrolled in a pregnancy study. Here the sequenced sample was CD4+ T cells from peripheral blood mononuclear cells, taken before pregnancy.

The CDR3 corresponds to CASRASNYGYTF. The nucleotide sequence is TGCGCCAGCAGGGCTTCCAACTATGGCTACACCTTC. The chain uses TRBV4-1 and TRBJ1-2, with no D gene named confidently. From the germline V gene, CDR1 is MGHRA and CDR2 is YSYEKL. Trimming costs V 6 bases and J 2 bases, and their ends lie 7 bases apart. From cysteine to phenylalanine, the CDR3 is 12 amino acids long. Only CDR3 DNA is held: 36 bases, read in frame from base 1.